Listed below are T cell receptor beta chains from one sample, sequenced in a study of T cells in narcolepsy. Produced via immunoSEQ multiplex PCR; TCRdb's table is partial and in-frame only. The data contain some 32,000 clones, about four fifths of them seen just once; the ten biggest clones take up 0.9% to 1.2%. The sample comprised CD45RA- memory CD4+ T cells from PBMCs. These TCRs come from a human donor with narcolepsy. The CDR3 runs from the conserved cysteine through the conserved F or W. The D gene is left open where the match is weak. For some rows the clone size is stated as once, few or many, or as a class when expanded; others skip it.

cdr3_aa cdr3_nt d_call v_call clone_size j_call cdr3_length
CASSLPRTGGVPDTQYF TGTGCCAGCAGCTTACCCCGGACAGGGGGCGTTCCAGATACGCAGTATTTT TRBD1 TRBV7-6 . TRBJ2-3 17
CTSSQEAGGFTDTQYF TGCACCAGCAGCCAAGAGGCGGGAGGATTCACAGATACGCAGTATTTT . TRBV1 . TRBJ2-3 16
CASRGAGKDTEAFF TGTGCCAGCAGAGGGGCAGGGAAAGACACTGAAGCTTTCTTT . TRBV6-1 . TRBJ1-1 14
CASSLDFSNQPQHF TGTGCCAGCAGTTTGGATTTCAGCAATCAGCCCCAGCATTTT . TRBV6-5 . TRBJ1-5 14
CSARDSEAFF TGCAGTGCCCGGGACAGTGAAGCTTTCTTT TRBD1 TRBV20-1 . TRBJ1-1 10
CAWSKSRFEQYF TGTGCCTGGAGTAAAAGTCGTTTCGAGCAGTACTTC . TRBV30 . TRBJ2-7 12
CASSLSAFSGGSRNEQFF TGCGCCAGCAGCTTGTCCGCATTTAGCGGGGGGTCAAGGAATGAGCAGTTCTTC TRBD2 TRBV5-1 . TRBJ2-1 18
CASSVRDRGNEQFF TGTGCCAGCAGTGTTCGGGACAGGGGTAATGAGCAGTTCTTC TRBD1 TRBV2 . TRBJ2-1 14
CAISARGTESNQPQHF TGTGCCATCAGTGCGCGCGGGACGGAGAGCAATCAGCCCCAGCATTTT . TRBV10-3 . TRBJ1-5 16
CASSEGGGFTEAFF TGTGCCAGCAGTGAAGGAGGGGGCTTTACTGAAGCTTTCTTT TRBD1 TRBV2 once TRBJ1-1 14
CASSEGGPTPSYF TGTGCCAGCAGTGAAGGGGGACCGACACCGAGTTATTTT . TRBV6-1 . TRBJ1-4 13
CASSVEGMTGTRGYTF TGTGCCAGCAGCGTAGAGGGTATGACAGGGACTCGTGGCTACACCTTC TRBD1 TRBV9 . TRBJ1-2 16